What follows are 23 T cell receptor beta chains derived from one specimen sequenced in a study of cytomegalovirus exposure and HLA in healthy donors. This PCR relied on a set of 60 Vbeta primers and 13 Jbeta primers. Produced via immunoSEQ multiplex PCR; TCRdb's table is partial and in-frame only. The sample has about 98,000 clones; less than 70% are singletons. Material for sequencing was PBMCs. Receptor source: a female donor in good health and CMV-seronegative.

The chain uses TRBV6-5 and TRBJ1-5; 11 bases are a match to TRBD1. The length of the CDR3 is 15 residues. V was clipped by 0 bases and J by 6 bases; unmatched bases: 1. CDR1 is MNHEY, CDR2 SVGAGI, per germline. CDR3 in DNA: TGTGCCAGCAGTTACTCGGGGACAGGGGGTCAGCCCCAGCATTTT. Amino acid sequence: CASSYSGTGGQPQHF.

A few counts support this clone. V is TRBV5-8 and J is TRBJ2-2, with D unresolved. V was pared by 5 bases and J by 1 base, with 9 bases between. The CDR3 extends over 14 amino acids. Germline V CDR1 and CDR2: SGHTS, YDEGEE. DNA of the CDR3: TGTGCCAGCAGACTGACACTGAACACCGGGGAGCTGTTTTTT. Amino acids: CASRLTLNTGELFF.

The rearrangement links TRBV30 to TRBJ2-3; D might be TRBD2 (6 bases). The germline gives CDR1 GTSNPN, CDR2 SVGIG (reference sequence). V lost 7 bases and J 4 bases, leaving 18 bases between the germline ends. The CDR3 runs 14 residues. In DNA form, the CDR3 reads TGTGCCTTTCCCGCCGGGAGTAACGCAGATACGCAGTATTTT. Translating it yields CAFPAGSNADTQYF.

This rearrangement joins TRBV7-6 to TRBJ2-1; 7 bases match TRBD1. V gave up 5 bases and J gave up 9 bases; unmatched junction bases: 4. CDR3 size: 12 residues. The germline V gene encodes CDR1 SGHVS and CDR2 FNYEAQ. CDR3: CASSPTGSEQFF. The CDR3 bases are TGTGCCAGCAGCCCGACAGGGTCTGAGCAGTTCTTC.

This clone has more than one count but fewer than ten. The chain recombines TRBV10-3 with TRBJ2-7, with D unresolved. The CDR3 has 12 residues. CDR1 is ENHRY and CDR2 is SYGVKD in the germline V gene. V lost 3 bases to trimming and J lost 6 bases, with 9 bases between them. The DNA for the CDR3 is TGTGCCATCAGTGACCAGGTCGGCGAGCAGTACTTC. This gives the protein CAISDQVGEQYF.

This chain links TRBV7-2 with TRBJ1-1; D unresolved. Trimming cost V 1 base and J 5 bases, with 8 bases left between them. Germline V gene sequence: CDR1 SGHTA, CDR2 FQGNSA. The CDR3 has 13 amino acids. The CDR3 here is CASSLGPETEAFF. The DNA for the CDR3 is TGTGCCAGCAGCTTAGGTCCGGAGACTGAAGCTTTCTTT.

This clone has just one count. The chain uses TRBV6-5 and TRBJ2-2; D is perhaps TRBD1 (6 bases). Trimming stripped 5 bases from V and 1 base from J, with 8 bases between. CDR3 size: 14 residues. The germline gives CDR1 MNHEY, CDR2 SVGAGI. This chain's CDR3 is CASSNRVNTGELFF. Written as DNA, the CDR3 is TGTGCCAGCAGTAACAGGGTGAACACCGGGGAGCTGTTTTTT.

The chain is built from TRBV7-3 and TRBJ2-1; D may be TRBD1 (5 bases). The germline V and J ends were trimmed by 5 bases and 4 bases, with 12 bases remaining between them. CDR3 length: 14 amino acids. Per germline, CDR1 SGHTA and CDR2 FQGTGA. The CDR3, as DNA: TGTGCCAGCAGCCACCTGGACAAGTACAATGAGCAGTTCTTC. It specifies CASSHLDKYNEQFF. Filled out from reference TRBV7-3 and TRBJ2-1, the complete variable domain reads GAGVSQTPSNKVTEKGKYVELRCDPISGHTALYWYRQSLGQGPEFLIYFQGTGAADDSGLPNDRFFAVRPEGSVSTLKIQRTERGDSAVYLCASSHLDKYNEQFFGPGTRLTVL.

The chain employs TRBV2 and TRBJ2-3; TRBD2 agrees at 11 bases. Germline values: CDR1 SNHLY, CDR2 FYNNEI. The CDR3 is 18 amino acids. After removal of 3 bases from V and 1 base from J, the junction contained 9 bases not matched to a gene. This CDR3 reads CASSEVVAGGLGTDTQYF. CDR3 nucleotide sequence: TGTGCCAGCAGTGAGGTAGTAGCGGGGGGGCTGGGCACAGATACGCAGTATTTT.

This chain links TRBV5-1 with TRBJ2-1; TRBD2 matches 9 bases. The CDR3 covers 15 residues. Germline lookup yields CDR1 SGHRS and CDR2 YFSETQ. The ends lost 0 bases at V and 6 bases at J; junction bases unmatched: 4. CDR3 in amino acids: CASSLDASGTNEQFF. The CDR3 DNA reads TGCGCCAGCAGCTTGGATGCTAGCGGGACCAATGAGCAGTTCTTC.

Here the CDR3 reads CASSPPGGGEQYF. DNA of the CDR3: TGTGCCAGCAGCCCGCCTGGAGGAGGCGAGCAGTACTTC. This chain joins TRBV7-9 and TRBJ2-7; TRBD2 is a possible D gene (5 bases). Trimming pared 5 bases from V and 6 bases from J, leaving 14 bases between. Germline lookup yields CDR1 SEHNR and CDR2 FQNEAQ (reference sequence). This CDR3 contains 13 residues.

The chain combines TRBV6-6 with TRBJ2-1; TRBD2 matches 10 bases. Germline-derived CDR1 and CDR2 are MNHNY and SVGAGI (reference sequence). J gave up 2 bases and V 10 bases, and 5 bases lay outside the gene matches. This CDR3 has 14 amino acids. The CDR3: CATLTSGAYNEQFF. The DNA of the CDR3 is TGTGCCACCCTCACTAGCGGGGCCTACAATGAGCAGTTCTTC.

This chain connects TRBV6-1 to TRBJ2-3, with TRBD1 identical over 7 bases. The CDR3 has 14 residues. V gave up 10 bases and J gave up 2 bases; unmatched junction bases: 9. CDR1 and CDR2 (germline): MNHNS, SASEGT. The chain's CDR3 is CATQSGTATDTQYF. CDR3 sequence (DNA): TGTGCCACCCAGTCTGGGACAGCCACAGATACGCAGTATTTT.

J is TRBJ1-2 and V is TRBV7-2; TRBD1 aligns across 8 bases. V shed 4 bases, J shed 4 bases, and the junction held 5 bases outside the gene matches. Germline V lookup: CDR1 SGHTA, CDR2 FQGNSA. This CDR3 spans 14 amino acids. The CDR3 region is CASSSGQGSYGYTF. The CDR3 nucleotides are TGTGCCAGCAGCTCCGGACAGGGCAGCTATGGCTACACCTTC. Full variable domain (missing parts from reference TRBV7-2 and TRBJ1-2): GAGVSQSPSNKVTEKGKDVELRCDPISGHTALYWYRQSLGQGLEFLIYFQGNSAPDKSGLPSDRFSAERTGGSVSTLTIQRTQQEDSAVYLCASSSGQGSYGYTFGSGTRLTVV.

The V and J genes are TRBV11-3 and TRBJ2-7, with 7 nucleotides matching TRBD2. Germline loops: CDR1 SGHNT, CDR2 YENEEA. V trimming: 4 bases; J trimming: 3 bases; junction bases outside the gene matches: 12. The CDR3 length is 16 residues. The CDR3 is CASSSEQGGGNYEQYF. CDR3 nucleotides: TGTGCCAGCAGCTCTGAACAAGGCGGGGGAAACTACGAGCAGTACTTC.

In DNA, the CDR3 is TGCAGCGTTGTTGGGTTGACAGGGATCTATGGCTACACCTTC. Encoded protein: CSVVGLTGIYGYTF. The chain uses TRBV29-1 and TRBJ1-2, with 7 bases that match TRBD1. Losses at the gene ends were 4 bases for V and 4 bases for J; bases not matched to a gene: 9. The CDR3 consists of 14 residues. CDR1 is SQVTM and CDR2 is ANQGSEA in the germline V gene.

This chain connects TRBV10-1 to TRBJ2-1; a possible D gene is TRBD2 (5 bases). From germline, CDR1 is WNHNN and CDR2 SYGVQD (reference sequence). The CDR3 runs 14 residues. Trimming shortened V by 0 bases and J by 9 bases, and 12 bases separated the two germline ends. The DNA of the CDR3 is TGCGCCAGCAGTGAGTCGAGACCTCGGGGTGAGCAGTTCTTC. It codes for CASSESRPRGEQFF.

The chain links TRBV30 to TRBJ2-1; weak D call: TRBD2 (5 bases). V was shortened by 0 bases and J by 9 bases, with 12 bases between the two germline ends. Germline V CDR1 and CDR2: GTSNPN, SVGIG (reference sequence). The CDR3 contains 13 residues. DNA for the CDR3: TGTGCCTGGAGTGTATTGGCAAGCGGTGAGCAGTTCTTC. Translation: CAWSVLASGEQFF.

This clone has only a few counts. The chain combines TRBV7-8 with TRBJ1-1; D is possibly TRBD1 (5 bases). Per the germline V gene, CDR1 is SGHVS and CDR2 is FQNEAQ. The CDR3 loop spans 16 amino acids. The V end was cut by 9 bases, the J end by 1 base, with 21 bases between. CDR3: CASQKRLGGANTEAFF. CDR3 DNA sequence: TGTGCCAGTCAGAAGCGCCTCGGCGGGGCGAACACTGAAGCTTTCTTT. The full variable domain, in which reference TRBV7-8 and TRBJ1-1 provide the parts outside the CDR3, is GAGVSQSPRYKVAKRGQDVALRCDPISGHVSLFWYQQALGQGPEFLTYFQNEAQLDKSGLPSDRFFAERPEGSVSTLKIQRTQQEDSAVYLCASQKRLGGANTEAFFGQGTRLTVV.

This sequence joins TRBV21-1 and TRBJ2-7; the table's D gene call, TRBD2, was not cross checked with the DNA. TRBV21-1 is shown as a pseudogene. The CDR3 is 15 amino acids. CDR3 nucleotides: TGTGCCAGCAGCAAAGATAGCGGGAAAGCCTACGAGCAGTACTTC. Its protein is CASSKDSGKAYEQYF.

The gene calls are TRBV30 and TRBJ1-5, with TRBD1 identical over 7 bases. The V gene end was trimmed by 3 bases and the J gene end by 6 bases; junction bases not matched to a gene: 5. The CDR3 contains 13 residues. The germline V gene has CDR1 GTSNPN and CDR2 SVGIG (reference sequence). This CDR3 reads CAWRGTVGQPQHF. The CDR3 coding sequence is TGTGCCTGGAGAGGGACAGTCGGTCAGCCCCAGCATTTT. Variable domain in full (rest from reference TRBV30 and TRBJ1-5): SQTIHQWPATLVQPVGSPLSLECTVEGTSNPNLYWYRQAAGRGLQLLFYSVGIGQISSEVPQNLSASRPQDRQFILSSKKLLLSDSGFYLCAWRGTVGQPQHFGDGTRLSIL.

V gene TRBV6-1 combines with J gene TRBJ2-5; 7 bases fit TRBD2. The DNA matches TRBJ2-7 better at its end, which makes the J call doubtful. Germline CDR1 and CDR2: MNHNS and SASEGT. The CDR3 has 16 residues. Here the CDR3 reads CASSEGWRLAGYEQYF. CDR3 bases: TGTGCCAGCAGTGAAGGATGGAGACTAGCAGGATACGAGCAGTACTTC.

This rearrangement joins TRBV2 to TRBJ1-1, with D uncertain. The CDR3 runs 12 residues. The germline V gene encodes CDR1 SNHLY and CDR2 FYNNEI. V was pared by 8 bases and J by 2 bases, with 9 bases between. The CDR3 loop is CASEAVNTEAFF. The DNA of the CDR3 is TGTGCCAGCGAAGCGGTAAACACTGAAGCTTTCTTT.